The sequence of this TCR beta chain was determined in a study of blood T cell repertoires in COVID-19. About the research overall: In each case, the material was cDNA or gDNA derived from T cells, B-cell-depleted T cells, or PBMCs.

Authors' methods: Amplification of reference gene primers was used by the study to estimate nucleated cell counts. Clones were sequenced by immunoSEQ multiplex PCR, and TCRdb holds only the in-frame ones, with some missing. V, J and clone size are those of that table, while D and trimming were read from the DNA. The table includes approximately 300,000 clones, 75% to 90% detected once. The receptor comes from a man aged 35-49 years with acute or convalescent COVID-19. Source material: peripheral blood.

CDR3 in amino acids: CATRLGEGSQLGGNQPQHF. The CDR3 nucleotides read TGTGCCACCAGATTAGGGGAAGGGTCCCAGCTAGGGGGCAATCAGCCCCAGCATTTT. This rearrangement joins TRBV24-1 to TRBJ1-5; weak D call: TRBD1 (5 bases). The CDR3 has 19 amino acids. Deletions cut 7 bases from V and 2 bases from J, with 26 bases between. The germline V gene has CDR1 KGHDR and CDR2 SFDVKD.